This is a list of T cell receptor beta chains from one sample in a study of shared clonotypes between healthy human individuals. TCRdb's copy holds only in-frame clones and misses some; the assay was immunoSEQ multiplex PCR. Seen here are approximately 1.9 million clones, around 93% observed once, and the top ten hold about 1.7%. Sequenced: naive CD8+ T cells from PBMCs. The receptors originated from a young man in good health. Some clones in this sample may be carry-over from other donors' samples. CDR3s include the opening cysteine and the closing phenylalanine or tryptophan. A D gene is named only where the DNA matches it firmly. The size field is filled for only some rows; it gives once, few, many or a size class.

v_call: TRBV7-6
j_call: TRBJ2-3
d_call: TRBD2
clone_size: .
cdr3_aa: CASGLLAGVGDTQYF
cdr3_nt: TGTGCCAGCGGGTTACTAGCGGGAGTTGGAGATACGCAGTATTTT

v_call: TRBV14
j_call: TRBJ1-1
d_call: TRBD1
clone_size: .
cdr3_aa: CASSDRDRIIMLGDTEAFF
cdr3_nt: TGTGCCAGCAGCGACCGGGACAGGATAATAATGTTAGGCGACACTGAAGCTTTCTTT

v_call: TRBV5-5
j_call: TRBJ2-1
d_call: .
clone_size: .
cdr3_aa: CASSFLFRPSYNEQFF
cdr3_nt: TGTGCCAGCAGTTTCCTCTTTCGACCCTCCTACAATGAGCAGTTCTTC

v_call: TRBV27
j_call: TRBJ2-3
d_call: .
clone_size: .
cdr3_aa: CASSGIAGDTQYF
cdr3_nt: TGTGCCAGCAGTGGGATAGCCGGAGATACGCAGTATTTT

v_call: TRBV25-1
j_call: TRBJ2-1
d_call: .
clone_size: .
cdr3_aa: CASRNIGGRLTNDEQFF
cdr3_nt: TGTGCCAGCAGGAATATAGGGGGGAGGCTCACGAACGATGAGCAGTTCTTC

v_call: TRBV7-9
j_call: TRBJ2-7
d_call: TRBD2
clone_size: .
cdr3_aa: CASSLVRAGLATLIYEQYF
cdr3_nt: TGTGCCAGCAGCCTTGTCCGGGCGGGACTAGCGACCCTAATTTACGAGCAGTACTTC

v_call: TRBV29-1
j_call: TRBJ1-1
d_call: .
clone_size: once
cdr3_aa: CSGRAMNTEAFF
cdr3_nt: TGCAGCGGGCGGGCCATGAACACTGAAGCTTTCTTT

v_call: TRBV6-5
j_call: TRBJ2-7
d_call: .
clone_size: .
cdr3_aa: CASSSTGSVHEQYF
cdr3_nt: TGTGCCAGCAGTTCCACGGGGAGCGTCCACGAGCAGTACTTC

v_call: TRBV7-9
j_call: TRBJ1-4
d_call: .
clone_size: .
cdr3_aa: CASSSQGDSNEKLFF
cdr3_nt: TGTGCCAGCAGCTCACAGGGTGACTCTAATGAAAAACTGTTTTTT

v_call: TRBV28
j_call: TRBJ1-1
d_call: .
clone_size: .
cdr3_aa: CASSLGPDTRGGMDTEAFF
cdr3_nt: TGTGCCAGCAGTTTGGGTCCGGACACCCGGGGGGGTATGGACACTGAAGCTTTCTTT

v_call: TRBV7-9
j_call: TRBJ2-7
d_call: .
clone_size: .
cdr3_aa: CASRGGYEQYF
cdr3_nt: TGTGCCAGCAGAGGGGGATACGAGCAGTACTTC

v_call: TRBV29-1
j_call: TRBJ1-6
d_call: TRBD1
clone_size: .
cdr3_aa: CSVTTGGSSPLHF
cdr3_nt: TGCAGCGTTACGACAGGGGGTAGCTCACCCCTCCACTTT

v_call: TRBV5-6
j_call: TRBJ2-2
d_call: TRBD2
clone_size: .
cdr3_aa: CASSLAAGGSGTGELFF
cdr3_nt: TGTGCCAGCAGCTTGGCGGCTGGCGGGAGTGGCACCGGGGAGCTGTTTTTT

v_call: TRBV7-2
j_call: TRBJ2-5
d_call: .
clone_size: .
cdr3_aa: CASSQAETQYF
cdr3_nt: TGTGCCAGCAGCCAGGCTGAGACCCAGTACTTC

v_call: TRBV27
j_call: TRBJ2-2
d_call: TRBD1
clone_size: .
cdr3_aa: CASSSRRTGENTGELFF
cdr3_nt: TGTGCCAGCAGTTCTAGGCGGACAGGGGAGAACACCGGGGAGCTGTTTTTT

v_call: TRBV4-1
j_call: TRBJ2-7
d_call: .
clone_size: .
cdr3_aa: CASSQERGEAYEQYF
cdr3_nt: TGCGCCAGCAGCCAAGAGCGGGGAGAAGCCTACGAGCAGTACTTC

v_call: TRBV4-3
j_call: TRBJ2-2
d_call: .
clone_size: .
cdr3_aa: CASSQDAGTSSGELFF
cdr3_nt: TGCGCCAGCAGCCAAGATGCGGGCACCTCCTCCGGGGAGCTGTTTTTT